The 6 T cell receptor beta chains below all came from one sample that was sequenced in a study of liver allograft versus peripheral blood T cells. Study at large: Repertoires from peripheral blood of liver transplant recipients were compared with those inside their transplanted livers.

Via MiXCR, TCRdb re-called the reads, giving one row per CDR3 protein. The sample has around 10,000 distinct CDR3 sequences, roughly 18% seen once; the top ten hold 1% to 1.5%. Receptors were obtained from a human patient who had a liver transplant. These T cells may partly come from the graft donor.

This clonotype was counted many times. This rearrangement joins TRBV19 to TRBJ1-4; D is perhaps TRBD1 (5 bases). The CDR3 totals 14 residues. Trimming left V 5 bases short and J 7 bases short, with 14 bases between. CDR1 and CDR2 from the germline V gene are LNHDA and SQIVND (reference sequence). CDR3 nucleotide sequence: TGTGCCAGTAGTTCGGGCGGGGCCAGTGAAAAACTGTTTTTT. Translating it yields CASSSGGASEKLFF.

The chain links TRBV12-3 or TRBV12-4 to TRBJ1-3; D remains unclear. The V end lost 2 bases, the J end lost 0 bases, and 11 bases lay between the germline ends. The CDR3 is 16 amino acids. CDR3 sequence reads: CASSLSSSGSGNTIYF. CDR3 coding DNA: TGTGCCAGCAGTTTATCCTCAAGCGGCTCTGGAAACACCATATATTTT.

By sample fraction, this clonotype is medium-sized. The CDR3 coding sequence is TGTGCCAGTAGTAAGGGTCTGATTGAGCCCCAGCATTTT. This encodes CASSKGLIEPQHF. The genes are TRBV19 and TRBJ1-5; D gene unclear. This CDR3 has 13 residues. Per germline, CDR1 LNHDA and CDR2 SQIVND (reference sequence). V lost 4 bases and J 8 bases, leaving 12 bases between the germline ends.

There are a few counts of this clonotype. This chain joins TRBV30 and TRBJ1-3; tentatively, D is TRBD1 (6 bases). Trimming removed 5 bases from V and 2 bases from J, with 10 bases in between. CDR1 and CDR2 from the germline V gene are GTSNPN and SVGIG (reference sequence). The CDR3 totals 13 residues. CDR3 amino acids: CAWDTGTGNTIYF. The CDR3 nucleotides read TGTGCCTGGGACACAGGGACTGGAAACACCATATATTTT.

This clonotype is deemed medium-sized (0.01 to 0.1%). The V and J genes are TRBV6-1 and TRBJ1-1; possibly TRBD1 for D (5 bases). Germline V gene lookup returns CDR1 MNHNS and CDR2 SASEGT. V lost 6 bases and J lost 3, with 8 bases in between. This CDR3 spans 12 amino acids. The CDR3, as DNA: TGTGCCAGCAGGCGGGGGGACACTGAAGCTTTCTTT. Translating it yields CASRRGDTEAFF.

This clonotype turned up a few times. The chain has TRBV5-6 and TRBJ2-7, with D possibly being TRBD2 (6 bases). CDR3 length: 12 residues. V was shortened by 4 bases and J by 4 bases, with 9 bases between the two germline ends. The V gene's germline CDR1 is SGHDT and CDR2 YYEEEE. As DNA, the CDR3 is TGTGCCAGCAGCGCGGGGTTATACGAGCAGTACTTC. As protein: CASSAGLYEQYF.